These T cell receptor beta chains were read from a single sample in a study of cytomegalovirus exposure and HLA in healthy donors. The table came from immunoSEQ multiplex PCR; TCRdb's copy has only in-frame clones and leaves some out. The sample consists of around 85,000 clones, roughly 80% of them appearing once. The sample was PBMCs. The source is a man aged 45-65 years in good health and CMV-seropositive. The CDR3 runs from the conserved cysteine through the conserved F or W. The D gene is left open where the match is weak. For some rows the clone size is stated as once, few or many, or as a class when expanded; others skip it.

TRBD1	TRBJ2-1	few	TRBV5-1	CASSTGQIISNEQFF	TGCGCCAGCAGTACGGGACAGATTATCTCCAATGAGCAGTTCTTC
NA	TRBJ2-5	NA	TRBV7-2	CASSLAGVLPQETQYF	TGTGCCAGCAGCTTAGCGGGCGTCCTTCCTCAAGAGACCCAGTACTTC
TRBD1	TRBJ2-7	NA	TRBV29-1	CSVTRQGQYEQYF	TGCAGCGTTACGAGACAGGGACAGTACGAGCAGTACTTC
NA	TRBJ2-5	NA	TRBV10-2	CASSVDSAEEETQYF	TGCGCCAGCAGTGTTGATAGCGCCGAGGAAGAGACCCAGTACTTC
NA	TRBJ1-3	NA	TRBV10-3	CAISEDSNSGNTIYF	TGTGCCATCAGTGAGGACAGTAACTCTGGAAACACCATATATTTT
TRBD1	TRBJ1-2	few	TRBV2	CASTADRGRYTF	TGTGCCAGCACCGCGGACAGGGGTCGCTACACCTTC
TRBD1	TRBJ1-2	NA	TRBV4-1	CASSQDGQGYYGYTF	TGCGCCAGCAGCCAAGATGGACAGGGGTACTATGGCTACACCTTC
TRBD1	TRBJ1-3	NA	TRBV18	CASSLFSGTGGLSSGNTIYF	TGTGCCAGCTCACTATTCTCCGGGACAGGGGGCTTAAGCTCTGGAAACACCATATATTTT
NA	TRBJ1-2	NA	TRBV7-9	CASSSGEYDVNGYTF	TGTGCCAGCAGCTCCGGGGAGTATGATGTGAATGGCTACACCTTC
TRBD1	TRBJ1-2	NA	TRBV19	CASTRTGYGYTF	TGTGCCAGTACCCGGACAGGGTACGGCTACACCTTC
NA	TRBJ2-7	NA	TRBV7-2	CASSSPFVGHEQYF	TGTGCCAGCAGCTCTCCCTTTGTGGGCCACGAGCAGTACTTC
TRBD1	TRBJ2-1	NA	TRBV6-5	CASSRDRTVGNEQFF	TGTGCCAGCAGTCGGGACAGGACCGTTGGCAATGAGCAGTTCTTC
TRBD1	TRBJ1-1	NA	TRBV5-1	CASSKKTGLRAEAFF	TGCGCCAGCAGCAAAAAGACAGGGTTGAGGGCTGAAGCTTTCTTT
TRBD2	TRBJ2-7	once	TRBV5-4	CASSLGSGREQYF	TGTGCCAGCAGCTTGGGAAGCGGGAGAGAGCAGTACTTC
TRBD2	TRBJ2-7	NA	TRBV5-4	CASSPGLASYEQYF	TGTGCCAGCAGCCCGGGACTAGCGTCCTACGAGCAGTACTTC
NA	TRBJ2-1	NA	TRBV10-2	CASSEVIASSYNEQFF	TGCGCCAGCAGTGAGGTTATAGCGAGCTCCTACAATGAGCAGTTCTTC
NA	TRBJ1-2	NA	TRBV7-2	CASSLAGALYGYTF	TGTGCCAGCAGCTTAGCGGGGGCTCTCTATGGCTACACCTTC
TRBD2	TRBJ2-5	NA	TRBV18	CASSPGTSGWEAQYF	TGTGCCAGCTCACCAGGGACTAGCGGGTGGGAGGCCCAGTACTTC
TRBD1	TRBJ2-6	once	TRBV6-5	CASRASQGATYGLTF	TGTGCCAGCAGAGCTTCACAGGGGGCAACATACGGCCTGACTTTC
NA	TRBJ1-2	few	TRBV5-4	CASSPRGGPLGYTF	TGTGCCAGCAGCCCCCGTGGGGGCCCTCTCGGCTACACCTTC
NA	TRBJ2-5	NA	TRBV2	CASTRERGETQYF	TGTGCCAGCACTCGGGAGAGGGGAGAGACCCAGTACTTC
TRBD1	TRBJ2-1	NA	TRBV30	CAWSPPRGRGRAFDEQFF	TGTGCCTGGAGTCCCCCCAGGGGGCGAGGAAGGGCTTTCGATGAGCAGTTCTTC
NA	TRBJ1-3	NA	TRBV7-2	CASSVDSTASGNTIYF	TGTGCCAGCAGCGTCGACTCAACGGCCTCTGGAAACACCATATATTTT
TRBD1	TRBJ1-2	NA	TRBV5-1	CASSLAPESGGGGYTF	TGCGCCAGCAGCTTGGCCCCCGAGTCAGGGGGTGGTGGCTACACCTTC
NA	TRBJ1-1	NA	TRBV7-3	CASSLGAGNTEAFF	TGTGCCAGCAGCCTAGGGGCAGGGAACACTGAAGCTTTCTTT
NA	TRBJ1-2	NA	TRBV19	CASSTQGPYGYTF	TGTGCCAGTAGTACACAGGGACCCTATGGCTACACCTTC
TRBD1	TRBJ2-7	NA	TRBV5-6	CASSQWDRPYEQYF	TGTGCCAGCAGCCAATGGGACAGGCCCTACGAGCAGTACTTC
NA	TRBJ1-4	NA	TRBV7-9	CASSLGLSTNEKLFF	TGTGCCAGCAGCTTAGGTTTGAGCACTAATGAAAAACTGTTTTTT
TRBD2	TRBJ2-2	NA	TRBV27	CASTPGLAGGFTGELFF	TGTGCCAGCACCCCGGGACTAGCGGGAGGGTTTACCGGGGAGCTGTTTTTT
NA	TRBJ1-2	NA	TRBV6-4	CASSDSSGLYGYTF	TGTGCCAGCAGTGACTCTTCAGGGCTCTATGGCTACACCTTC
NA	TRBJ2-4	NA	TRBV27	CASRDFGGNSQYF	TGTGCCAGCAGGGACTTCGGGGGAAACAGTCAGTACTTC
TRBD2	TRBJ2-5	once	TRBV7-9	CASSPLEREGPETQYF	TGTGCCAGCAGCCCCCTTGAGCGGGAGGGCCCGGAGACCCAGTACTTC
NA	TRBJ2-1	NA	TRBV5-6	CASSFWATVDEQFF	TGTGCCAGCAGCTTTTGGGCCACGGTCGATGAGCAGTTCTTC
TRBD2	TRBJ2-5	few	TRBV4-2	CASSQDWAGVETQYF	TGTGCCAGCAGCCAAGATTGGGCGGGAGTTGAGACCCAGTACTTC
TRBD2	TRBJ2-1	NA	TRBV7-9	CSSSQEGGSGYNEQFF	TGTTCCAGCAGCCAAGAGGGCGGGAGTGGGTACAATGAGCAGTTCTTC
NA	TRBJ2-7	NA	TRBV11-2	CASSLIRRTSTYEQYF	TGTGCCAGCAGCTTAATAAGGCGGACAAGTACTTACGAGCAGTACTTC
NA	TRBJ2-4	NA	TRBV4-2	CASSQVVTGKNIQYF	TGTGCCAGCAGCCAAGTTGTCACTGGCAAAAACATTCAGTACTTC
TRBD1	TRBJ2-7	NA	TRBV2	CATGQDSYEQYF	TGTGCCACGGGACAGGACTCCTACGAGCAGTACTTC
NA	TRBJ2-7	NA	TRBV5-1	CASSLTAVPTYEQYF	TGCGCCAGCAGCTTAACGGCGGTCCCGACCTACGAGCAGTACTTC
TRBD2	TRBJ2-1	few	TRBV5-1	CASSLAGGTEQFF	TGCGCCAGCAGCTTAGCGGGAGGTACTGAGCAGTTCTTC
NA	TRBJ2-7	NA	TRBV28	CASSSQRYEQYF	TGTGCCAGCAGTTCCCAGAGGTACGAGCAGTACTTC
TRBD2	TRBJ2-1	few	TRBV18	CASSPVRLAGGSYNEQFF	TGTGCCAGCTCACCAGTCCGTCTCGCGGGAGGATCCTACAATGAGCAGTTCTTC
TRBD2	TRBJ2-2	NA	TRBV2	CASSEWTSNTGELFF	TGTGCCAGCAGTGAATGGACTAGTAACACCGGGGAGCTGTTTTTT
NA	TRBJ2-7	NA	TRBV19	CASSPEGRYEQYF	TGTGCCAGCTCCCCCGAGGGAAGGTACGAGCAGTACTTC
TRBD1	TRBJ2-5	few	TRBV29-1	CSVTGTGILETQYF	TGCAGCGTAACCGGGACAGGGATTTTGGAGACCCAGTACTTC
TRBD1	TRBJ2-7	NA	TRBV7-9	CSSHPYRQGQYF	TGTTCCAGCCACCCCTATCGACAGGGGCAGTACTTC
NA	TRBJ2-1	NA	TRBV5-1	CASSLVAPSYNEQFF	TGCGCCAGCAGCTTGGTAGCGCCTTCCTACAATGAGCAGTTCTTC
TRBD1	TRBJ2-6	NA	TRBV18	CASSQTGSLSGANVLTF	TGTGCCAGCTCACAGACAGGGTCTCTTTCTGGGGCCAACGTCCTGACTTTC
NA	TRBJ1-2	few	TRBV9	CASSVGGQGYGYTF	TGTGCCAGCAGCGTAGGAGGCCAGGGATATGGCTACACCTTC
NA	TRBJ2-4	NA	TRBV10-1	CASSESTKNSQYF	TGCGCCAGCAGTGAGTCGACCAAAAACAGTCAGTACTTC
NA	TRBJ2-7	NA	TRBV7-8	CASSLLEPGILYEQYF	TGTGCCAGCAGCTTATTGGAACCGGGGATCCTTTACGAGCAGTACTTC
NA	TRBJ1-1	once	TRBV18	CASSLGLRNTEAFF	TGTGCCAGCTCCCTAGGACTGAGAAACACTGAAGCTTTCTTT
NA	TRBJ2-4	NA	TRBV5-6	CASSRQLQGAKNSQYF	TGTGCCAGCAGCCGACAGCTCCAAGGGGCCAAAAACAGTCAGTACTTC
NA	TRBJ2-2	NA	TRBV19	CASSILAPGELFF	TGTGCCAGTAGTATCCTAGCTCCCGGGGAGCTGTTTTTT
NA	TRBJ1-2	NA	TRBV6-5	CASSYGALPDYGYTF	TGTGCCAGCAGTTACGGGGCCCTGCCAGACTATGGCTACACCTTC
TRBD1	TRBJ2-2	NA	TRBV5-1	CASSPTGTGASNTGELFF	TGCGCCAGCAGCCCAACCGGGACAGGCGCATCGAACACCGGGGAGCTGTTTTTT